This is a list of T cell receptor beta chains from one sample in a study of radiotherapy plus CTLA-4 blockade in lung cancer. Using immunoSEQ multiplex PCR, the repertoire was profiled, and TCRdb retains in-frame clones only, with some absent. The table has about 98,000 clones, 75% to 85% seen once; the top ten hold about 3.5%. Sequenced material: peripheral blood, taken from a patient treated with radiotherapy plus ipilimumab. The origin of the receptors is a human donor with non-small cell lung cancer who had a partial response to radiotherapy plus ipilimumab. CDR3s include the opening cysteine and the closing phenylalanine or tryptophan.

j_gene | v_gene | CDR3aa
TRBJ2-1 | TRBV6-1 | CASATGRNEQFF
TRBJ2-5 | TRBV29-1 | CSVATSGETQYF
TRBJ1-5 | TRBV9 | CASSPHSNQPQHF
TRBJ1-1 | TRBV28 | CASSSDRGREGTEAFF
TRBJ1-2 | TRBV5-1 | CASSLAGGVDYGYTF
TRBJ2-5 | TRBV9 | CASSVAAAGGIQETQYF
TRBJ1-2 | TRBV5-4 | CASSLYRENYGYTF
TRBJ2-7 | TRBV7-9 | CASSLGQFSYEQYF
TRBJ2-1 | TRBV28 | CASSLPTRGNNEQFF
TRBJ1-2 | TRBV6-6 | CASSNGRASGYGYTF
TRBJ2-1 | TRBV5-8 | CASSLAGAGEQFF
TRBJ2-7 | TRBV5-1 | CASSLRGTVPPEQYF
TRBJ2-2 | TRBV30 | CAWSVGGGTGELFF
TRBJ1-5 | TRBV10-3 | CAISESPDSFKPQHF
TRBJ2-5 | TRBV5-1 | CASTDSQETQYF
TRBJ1-1 | TRBV15 | CATSRGHQGGTEAFF
TRBJ2-2 | TRBV19 | CASSILRTGGVGRTGELFF
TRBJ2-5 | TRBV6-1 | CASSRTSSETQYF
TRBJ1-1 | TRBV30 | CAWTLSNFGEGMNTEAFF
TRBJ1-1 | TRBV27 | CASRQTPRSTEAFF
TRBJ1-1 | TRBV18 | CASSPPAGQNTEAFF
TRBJ1-4 | TRBV28 | CASRIRDRAEKLFF
TRBJ2-2 | TRBV5-1 | CASSFGGAGTGELFF
TRBJ2-1 | TRBV10-1 | CASSESLAGRNEQFF
TRBJ1-3 | TRBV29-1 | CSAGTASGNTIYF
TRBJ2-5 | TRBV19 | CASSIEGRLKETQYF
TRBJ2-7 | TRBV5-8 | CASSPDGREGSYEQYF
TRBJ2-7 | TRBV5-5 | CASSPFAGHMNSYEQYF
TRBJ2-3 | TRBV9 | CASSVSPHATSGRDTQYF
TRBJ2-7 | TRBV27 | CASSLSRRTGAGGPYEQYF
TRBJ2-1 | TRBV9 | CASSALAGGPNEQFF
TRBJ1-4 | TRBV19 | CASSMRQPNEKLFF
TRBJ2-1 | TRBV19 | CASTTGILRGEQFF
TRBJ2-1 | TRBV7-2 | CASSLSTGNYNEQFF
TRBJ1-1 | TRBV9 | CASSVTGQNTEAFF
TRBJ2-7 | TRBV5-1 | CASSFGQGIYEQYF
TRBJ1-2 | TRBV27 | CASGQGYGYTF
TRBJ2-6 | TRBV6-6 | CASSHRDSGANVLTF
TRBJ1-1 | TRBV28 | CASSSPGHLNTEAFF
TRBJ2-3 | TRBV5-1 | CASSLGTESDTQYF